A selection of T cell receptor beta chains follows, all from one sample in a study of T cells in Graves' hyperthyroidism and ophthalmopathy. Each CDR3 protein is one row after TCRdb ran MiXCR on the multiplex PCR reads. The sample holds approximately 480,000 distinct CDR3 sequences, roughly 20% seen once. Sequencing was carried out using blood. The receptor set was obtained from a man aged 18 to 30 with Graves' hyperthyroidism. The CDR3 runs from the conserved cysteine through the conserved F or W. D genes are given only for firm matches. Only part of the rows carry a size: once, few, many, or a class if the clone is expanded.

size | J | D | V | DNA | CDR3
NA | TRBJ2-7 | NA | TRBV28 | TGTGCCAGCAGTCCCCTAGACATCTCCTACGAGCAGTACTTC | CASSPLDISYEQYF
many | TRBJ2-7 | TRBD1 | TRBV19 | TGTGCCAGTAGTCCTCGGACAGGGGCCACGCACTACGAGCAGTACTTC | CASSPRTGATHYEQYF
NA | TRBJ2-5 | NA | TRBV19 | TGTGCCAGTAGTATGGTTGGGTTGTCGGGAGAGACCCAGTACTTC | CASSMVGLSGETQYF
NA | TRBJ2-5 | TRBD2 | TRBV28 | TGTGCCAGCAGTCAAACTAGCGCTCAAGAGACCCAGTACTTC | CASSQTSAQETQYF
many | TRBJ1-2 | TRBD1 | TRBV6-2/TRBV6-3 | TGTGCCAGCACGCAAAGACCGGTCCCCCTCGGACAGGTGCATAACTATGGCTACACCTTC | CASTQRPVPLGQVHNYGYTF
NA | TRBJ2-2 | NA | TRBV20-1 | TGCAGTGCCCAAGAGCCGGTCGCCGGCACCGGGGAGCTGTTTTTT | CSAQEPVAGTGELFF
many | TRBJ2-7 | TRBD2 | TRBV2 | TGTGCCAGCAGCCGAGGTCTAGCGGGCCGGTACGAGCAGTACTTC | CASSRGLAGRYEQYF
many | TRBJ1-1 | NA | TRBV12-3/TRBV12-4 | TGTGCCAGCACCTTGGGGGGACTCACTGAAGCTTTCTTT | CASTLGGLTEAFF
many | TRBJ1-3 | TRBD1 | TRBV19 | TGTGCCAGTAGCCCACCAGGGGGTTTCGGAAACACCATATATTTT | CASSPPGGFGNTIYF
many | TRBJ1-3 | TRBD1 | TRBV6-1 | TGTGCCAGCAGTGGACAGGGTTTCGGAAACACCATATATTTT | CASSGQGFGNTIYF
many | TRBJ2-2 | NA | TRBV12-3/TRBV12-4 | TGTGCCAGCAGGCCTGGACAGAACACCGGGGAGCTGTTTTTT | CASRPGQNTGELFF
many | TRBJ2-7 | NA | TRBV28 | TGTGCCAGCAGTTTTGCAGGGATGGCAACCTACGAGCAGTACTTC | CASSFAGMATYEQYF
many | TRBJ2-2 | NA | TRBV10-3 | TGTGCCATCATGGACACCGGGGAGCTGTTTTTT | CAIMDTGELFF
many | TRBJ1-1 | NA | TRBV7-2 | TGTGCCAGCAGCTTAGTAACGGGAGTAAACACTGAAGCTTTCTTT | CASSLVTGVNTEAFF
few | TRBJ1-5 | NA | TRBV9 | TGTGCCAGCAGCGTATCAGGGAGTAGCAATCAGCCCCAGCATTTT | CASSVSGSSNQPQHF
many | TRBJ2-7 | NA | TRBV2 | TGTGCCAGCAGTGAGGCCAACCGAGAGCAGTACTTC | CASSEANREQYF
many | TRBJ1-2 | NA | TRBV11-2 | TGTGCCAGCAGCTTAGACAGCGGCTACACCTTC | CASSLDSGYTF
many | TRBJ1-1 | NA | TRBV12-3/TRBV12-4 | TGTGCCAGCAAGTTCGGTGGGGGGCCCACTGAAGCTTTCTTT | CASKFGGGPTEAFF
NA | TRBJ2-7 | NA | TRBV6-5 | TGTGCCAGCAGTTACACAGAGAGCTCCTACGAGCAGTACTTC | CASSYTESSYEQYF
NA | TRBJ2-7 | TRBD2 | TRBV28 | TGTGCCAGCAGGACTAGCGGGAGGGATTCCTACGAGCAGTACTTC | CASRTSGRDSYEQYF
many | TRBJ1-3 | NA | TRBV6-1 | TGTGCCAGCAGTGGCGGGTTGACCTCTGGAAACACCATATATTTT | CASSGGLTSGNTIYF
NA | TRBJ2-5 | TRBD2 | TRBV29-1 | TGCAGCGTCTTTGGACTAAGCGGGGGACAAGAGACCCAGTACTTC | CSVFGLSGGQETQYF
many | TRBJ2-6 | NA | TRBV28 | TGTGCCAGCAGTCCCCAGGTTGGGGCCAACGTCCTGACTTTC | CASSPQVGANVLTF
once | TRBJ1-2 | NA | TRBV12-3/TRBV12-4 | TGTGCCAGCATGGACAGCCTAATGGTATATAACTATGGTTACACCTTC | CASMDSLMVYNYGYTF
many | TRBJ1-1 | NA | TRBV20-1 | TGCAGTGCTAGTGGGGGGTTCGAACCTGAAGCTTTCTTT | CSASGGFEPEAFF
many | TRBJ2-2 | TRBD1 | TRBV12-3/TRBV12-4 | TGTGCCAGCAGTCCTACAGGGGGTACCGGGGAGCTGTTTTTT | CASSPTGGTGELFF